The TCR beta chain described here comes from a study of blood T cells in healthy people across ages. Notes on the study in general: A roughly linear age-dependent decrease characterized TCR beta diversity per million T cells.

Collection of ten milliliters of peripheral blood was performed for each donor. A few counts support this clonotype. What it recognizes is unknown. A second about 7 to 11 cycle PCR used barcoded and J-beta primers. With 12 random nucleotides, a template-switch adaptor tagged each individual cDNA molecule. Researchers report that each sample yielded at least 2.5 million CDR3-containing paired-end reads. TCRdb reprocessed the 5' RACE reads with MiXCR, giving one entry per CDR3 protein. The sample lists 790,000 or so distinct CDR3 sequences; roughly 50% were seen once. V dropped 4 bases and J dropped 3; count of bases not matched to a gene: 6. This CDR3 comprises 15 residues. Germline assignment: CDR1 LGHDT and CDR2 YNNKEL (reference sequence).

The chain uses TRBV3-1 and TRBJ2-7; 10 bases agree with TRBD1. The sequence was collected from a man aged 35-49 years in good health. Sequences were obtained from blood. The CDR3 coding sequence is TGTGCCAGCAGCCGAACCGGGACAGGGGTCTACGAGCAGTACTTC. This translates into CASSRTGTGVYEQYF.